This T cell receptor (beta chain) is from a study of T and B cells in COVID-19 patients. TRB rearrangements were amplified by multiplex PCR with BIOMED2 TRB-A/B primers. In TCRdb, the multiplex PCR reads were re-called with MiXCR into one record per CDR3 protein. The sample records 9,900 or so distinct CDR3 sequences, around 28% being singletons. TRB was amplified from around 250-500 ng of blood genomic DNA. Study outcomes and limitations: Patients with COVID-19 reportedly showed strongly skewed T cell receptor beta variable and joining gene usage.

V dropped 0 bases and J dropped 4 bases, with 8 bases sitting between them. Germline CDR1 is SGHRS and CDR2 is YFSETQ. This CDR3 has 14 residues. This clonotype was found a few times. Its cognate antigen is unknown. The receptor was derived from a human donor who had recovered from COVID-19. The sample was blood. The chain has TRBV5-1 and TRBJ2-1; possible D gene TRBD2, 6 bases. The CDR3 spells CASSLDGTYNEQFF. CDR3 sequence (DNA): TGCGCCAGCAGCTTGGACGGGACTTACAATGAGCAGTTCTTC. The variable domain in full, completed from reference TRBV5-1 and TRBJ2-1, reads KAGVTQTPRYLIKTRGQQVTLSCSPISGHRSVSWYQQTPGQGLQFLFEYFSETQRNKGNFPGRFSGRQFSNSRSEMNVSTLELGDSALYLCASSLDGTYNEQFFGPGTRLTVL.